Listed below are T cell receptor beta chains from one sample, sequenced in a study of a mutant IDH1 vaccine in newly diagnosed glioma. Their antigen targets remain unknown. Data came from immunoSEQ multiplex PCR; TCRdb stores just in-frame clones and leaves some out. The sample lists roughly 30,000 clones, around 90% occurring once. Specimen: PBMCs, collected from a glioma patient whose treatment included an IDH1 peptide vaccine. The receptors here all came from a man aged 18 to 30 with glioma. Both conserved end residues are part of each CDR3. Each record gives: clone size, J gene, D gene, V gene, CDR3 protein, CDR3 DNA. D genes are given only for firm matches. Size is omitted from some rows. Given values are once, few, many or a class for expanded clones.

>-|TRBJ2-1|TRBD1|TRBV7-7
CASSSTGINEQFF
TGTGCTAGCAGCTCGACAGGGATCAATGAGCAGTTCTTC
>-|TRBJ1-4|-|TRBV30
CAWSARITTNEKLFF
TGTGCCTGGAGTGCCCGAATAACAACTAATGAAAAACTGTTTTTT
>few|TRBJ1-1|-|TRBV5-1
CASSWGGDTEAFF
TGCGCCAGCAGCTGGGGAGGCGACACTGAAGCTTTCTTT
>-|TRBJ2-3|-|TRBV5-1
CASSLTLTDTQYF
TGCGCCAGCAGCTTGACCCTCACAGATACGCAGTATTTT
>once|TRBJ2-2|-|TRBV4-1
CASSQDNIVRAGELFF
TGCGCCAGCAGCCAAGATAATATCGTAAGGGCCGGGGAGCTGTTTTTT
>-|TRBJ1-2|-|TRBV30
CAWSEDGGGSGYTF
TGTGCCTGGAGTGAGGACGGGGGCGGTAGTGGCTACACCTTC
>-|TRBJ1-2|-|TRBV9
CASSVDDSFYGYTF
TGTGCCAGCAGCGTAGATGACAGTTTCTATGGCTACACCTTC
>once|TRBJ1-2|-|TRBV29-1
CSVVDWDYGYTF
TGCAGCGTTGTAGATTGGGACTATGGCTACACCTTC
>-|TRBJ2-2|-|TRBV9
CASSVSQDSNTGELFF
TGTGCCAGCAGCGTGAGTCAGGATTCGAACACCGGGGAGCTGTTTTTT
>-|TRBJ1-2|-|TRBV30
CAFLGPYGYTF
TGTGCCTTCCTAGGACCTTATGGCTACACCTTC
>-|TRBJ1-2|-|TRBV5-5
CASSLESGIESLLYGYTF
TGTGCCAGCAGCTTGGAGTCGGGAATAGAATCCTTACTCTATGGCTACACCTTC
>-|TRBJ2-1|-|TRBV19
CASSRDWYNEQFF
TGTGCCAGTAGTCGAGACTGGTACAATGAGCAGTTCTTC
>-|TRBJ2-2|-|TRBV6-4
CASSEMADTGELFF
TGTGCCAGCAGTGAGATGGCGGACACCGGGGAGCTGTTTTTT
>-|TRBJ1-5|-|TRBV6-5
CASSYRGNQPQHF
TGTGCCAGCAGTTATCGGGGCAACCAGCCCCAGCATTTT
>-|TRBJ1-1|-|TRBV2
CASSFPMGTEAFF
TGTGCCAGCAGTTTCCCAATGGGGACTGAAGCTTTCTTT
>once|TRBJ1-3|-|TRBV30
CAWSWISNTIYF
TGTGCCTGGAGCTGGATCTCAAACACCATATATTTT